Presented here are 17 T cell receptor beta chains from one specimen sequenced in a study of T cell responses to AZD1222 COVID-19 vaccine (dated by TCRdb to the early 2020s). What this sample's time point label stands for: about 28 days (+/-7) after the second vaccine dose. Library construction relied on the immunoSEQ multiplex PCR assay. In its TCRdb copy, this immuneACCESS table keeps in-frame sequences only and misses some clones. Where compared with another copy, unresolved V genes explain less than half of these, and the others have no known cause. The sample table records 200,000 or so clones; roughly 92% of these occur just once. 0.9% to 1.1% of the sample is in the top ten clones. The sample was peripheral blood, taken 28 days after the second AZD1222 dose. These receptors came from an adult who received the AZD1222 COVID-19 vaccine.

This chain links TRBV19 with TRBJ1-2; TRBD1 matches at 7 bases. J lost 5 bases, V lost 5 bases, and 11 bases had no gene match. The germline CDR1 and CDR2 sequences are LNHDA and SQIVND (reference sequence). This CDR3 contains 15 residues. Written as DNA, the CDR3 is TGTGCCAGTAGTGCGGGTCGTGGCAGGGGGTATGGCTACACCTTC. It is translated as CASSAGRGRGYGYTF.

The CDR3 DNA reads TGTGCCAGCAGCCAAGATCTGGGACTGGAGACCGGGGAGCTGTTTTTT. It specifies CASSQDLGLETGELFF. The chain couples TRBV4-2 to TRBJ2-2; possibly TRBD2 for D (6 bases). The germline CDR1 and CDR2 sequences are LGHNA and YNFKEQ. V was clipped by 0 bases and J by 5 bases, with 13 bases between them. The CDR3 runs 16 residues.

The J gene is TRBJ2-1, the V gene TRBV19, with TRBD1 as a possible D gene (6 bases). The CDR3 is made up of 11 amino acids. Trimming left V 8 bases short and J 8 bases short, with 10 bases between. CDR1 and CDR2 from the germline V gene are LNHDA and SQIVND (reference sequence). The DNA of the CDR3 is TGTGCCAGTTCCCAGGGGTATGAGCAGTTCTTC. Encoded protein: CASSQGYEQFF.

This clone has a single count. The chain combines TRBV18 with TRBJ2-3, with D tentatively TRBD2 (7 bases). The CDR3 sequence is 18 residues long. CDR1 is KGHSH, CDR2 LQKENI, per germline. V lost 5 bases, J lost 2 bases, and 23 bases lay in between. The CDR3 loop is CASSSQMGGPPPTDTQYF. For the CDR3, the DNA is TGTGCCAGCTCATCGCAGATGGGGGGGCCACCTCCCACAGATACGCAGTATTTT.

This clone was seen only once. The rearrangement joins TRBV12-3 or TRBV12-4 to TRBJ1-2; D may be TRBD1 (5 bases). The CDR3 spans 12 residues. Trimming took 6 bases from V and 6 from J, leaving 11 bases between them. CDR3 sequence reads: CASRSRVNGYTF. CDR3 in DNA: TGTGCCAGCAGGTCCAGGGTGAATGGCTACACCTTC.

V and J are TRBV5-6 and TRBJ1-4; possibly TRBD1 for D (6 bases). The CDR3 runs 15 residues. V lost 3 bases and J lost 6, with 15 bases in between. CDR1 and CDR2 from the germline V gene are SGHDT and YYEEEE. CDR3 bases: TGTGCCAGCAGCTCGGGGCACAGGGTTGATGAAAAACTGTTTTTT. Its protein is CASSSGHRVDEKLFF.

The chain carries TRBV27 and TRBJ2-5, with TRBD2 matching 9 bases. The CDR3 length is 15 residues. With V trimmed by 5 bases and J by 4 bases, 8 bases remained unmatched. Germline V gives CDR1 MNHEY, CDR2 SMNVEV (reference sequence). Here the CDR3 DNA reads TGTGCCAGCAGTCCACCGGGACTAGCCCGAGAGACCCAGTACTTC. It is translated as CASSPPGLARETQYF.

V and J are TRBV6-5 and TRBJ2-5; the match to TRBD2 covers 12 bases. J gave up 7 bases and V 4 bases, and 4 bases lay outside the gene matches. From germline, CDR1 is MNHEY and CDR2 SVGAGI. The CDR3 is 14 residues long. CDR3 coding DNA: TGTGCCAGCAGTTCCACTAGCGGGGGGCTGACCCAGTACTTC. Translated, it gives CASSSTSGGLTQYF.

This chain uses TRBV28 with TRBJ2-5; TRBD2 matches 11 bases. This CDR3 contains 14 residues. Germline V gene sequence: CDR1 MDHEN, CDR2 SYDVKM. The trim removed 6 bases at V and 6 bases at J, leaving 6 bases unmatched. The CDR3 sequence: CASRGTSGMKTQYF. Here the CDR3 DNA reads TGTGCCAGCAGGGGGACTAGCGGTATGAAGACCCAGTACTTC. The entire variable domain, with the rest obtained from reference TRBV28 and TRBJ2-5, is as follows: DVKVTQSSRYLVKRTGEKVFLECVQDMDHENMFWYRQDPGLGLRLIYFSYDVKMKEKGDIPEGYSVSREKKERFSLILESASTNQTSMYLCASRGTSGMKTQYFGPGTRLLVL.

In nucleotides, the CDR3 is TGTGCCAGCAGCGCCATGGACGGGGTCAACTATGGCTACACCTTC. Amino acid sequence: CASSAMDGVNYGYTF. The genes are TRBV9 and TRBJ1-2, with D unresolved. Germline CDR1 SGDLS, CDR2 YYNGEE. CDR3 length: 15 amino acids. The V end was cut by 3 bases, the J end by 2 bases, with 14 bases between.

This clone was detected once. The CDR3 DNA reads as TGCGCCAGCAATATGGGGCCCGACCCGAACACTGAAGCTTTCTTT. This codes for CASNMGPDPNTEAFF. The gene calls are TRBV5-1 and TRBJ1-1; TRBD1 is a possible D gene (5 bases). Trimming took 6 bases from V and 1 from J, leaving 16 bases between them. From germline, CDR1 is SGHRS and CDR2 YFSETQ. CDR3 length: 15 residues.

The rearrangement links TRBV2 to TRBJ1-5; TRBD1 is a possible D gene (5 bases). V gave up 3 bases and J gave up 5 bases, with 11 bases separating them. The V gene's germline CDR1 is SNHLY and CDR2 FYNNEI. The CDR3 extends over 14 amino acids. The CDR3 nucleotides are TGTGCCAGCAGTGACAGGGCGAAAGATCAGCCCCAGCATTTT. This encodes CASSDRAKDQPQHF.

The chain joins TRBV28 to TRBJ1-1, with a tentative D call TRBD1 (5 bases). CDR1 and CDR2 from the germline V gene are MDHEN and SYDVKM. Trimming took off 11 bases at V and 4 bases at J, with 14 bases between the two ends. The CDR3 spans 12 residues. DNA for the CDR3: TGTGCCGTGATAGGGGTTATCACTGAAGCTTTCTTT. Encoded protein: CAVIGVITEAFF.

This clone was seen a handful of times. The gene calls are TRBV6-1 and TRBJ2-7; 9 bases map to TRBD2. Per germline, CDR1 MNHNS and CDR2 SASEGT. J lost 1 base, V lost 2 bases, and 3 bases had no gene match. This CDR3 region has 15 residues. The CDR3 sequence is CASSEIAGDSYEQYF. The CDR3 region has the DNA TGTGCCAGCAGTGAAATAGCGGGGGATTCCTACGAGCAGTACTTC.

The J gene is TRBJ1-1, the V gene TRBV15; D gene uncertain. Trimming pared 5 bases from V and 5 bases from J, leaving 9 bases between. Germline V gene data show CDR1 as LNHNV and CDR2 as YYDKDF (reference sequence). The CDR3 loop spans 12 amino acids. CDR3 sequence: CATSDQRTEAFF. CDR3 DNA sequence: TGTGCCACCAGCGACCAGAGAACTGAAGCTTTCTTT.

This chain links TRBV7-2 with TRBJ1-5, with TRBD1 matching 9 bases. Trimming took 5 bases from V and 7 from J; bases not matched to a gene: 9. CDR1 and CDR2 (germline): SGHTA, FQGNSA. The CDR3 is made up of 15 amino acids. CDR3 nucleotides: TGTGCCAGCAGCGCCCCGGGACAGGGTAAACAGCCCCAGCATTTT. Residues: CASSAPGQGKQPQHF.

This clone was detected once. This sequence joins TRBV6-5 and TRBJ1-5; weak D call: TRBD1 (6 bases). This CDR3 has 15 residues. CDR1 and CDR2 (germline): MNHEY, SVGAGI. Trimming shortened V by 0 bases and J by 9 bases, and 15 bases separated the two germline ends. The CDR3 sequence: CASSYSGGGRGPQHF. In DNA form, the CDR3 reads TGTGCCAGCAGTTACTCGGGAGGGGGAAGGGGGCCCCAGCATTTT.